Shown below are 21 T cell receptor delta chains from a single sample sequenced in a study of Vδ1+ human thymocytes. The antigens for these receptors are not known. Whole-study results and caveats: Thymic TRG and TRD repertoires appeared highly polyclonal, with Gaussian CDR3 length distributions.

Extracted RNA was reverse transcribed into cDNA. Multiplex PCR used pooled V-gene forward primers and a constant-region reverse primer to amplify CDR3s. TCRdb called clones anew from the multiplex PCR reads with CATT. This table has roughly 50,000 delta-chain clones, less than 20% appearing once. Sample: Vdelta1+ gamma-delta thymocytes from the thymus. As for subset: FACS-sorted CD3+ TCRalphabeta- TCRVdelta1+ TCRVdelta2- thymocytes. Receptors originate from a boy younger than two who had congenital heart surgery.

This clone was counted a few times. This sequence joins TRDV2 and TRDJ4; 8 bases are a match to TRDD3. Trimming took 3 bases from V and 0 from J; bases not matched to a gene: 23. Germline assignment: CDR1 GEAIGNYY and CDR2 EKD. The CDR3 contains 20 residues. Here the CDR3 DNA reads TGTGCCTGTGACGTGACACGATCCTTGGTCTACTGGGGGGACGCCAGACCCCTGATCTTT. As protein: CACDVTRSLVYWGDARPLIF.

This clone was seen a handful of times. The chain couples TRDV1 to TRDJ1; TRDD2 matches 9 bases. Germline V lookup: CDR1 TSWWSYY, CDR2 QGS. The ends lost 8 bases at V and 0 bases at J; junction bases unmatched: 19. This CDR3 has 19 amino acids. CDR3 DNA: TGTGCTCTTACGAGCGGCCTTCCTACGGGTCAGGGCCACACCGATAAACTCATCTTT. It encodes CALTSGLPTGQGHTDKLIF.

This clone was seen only a few times. Other DNA sequences of this sample code for an identical CDR3. V usage is TRDV1 and J usage is TRDJ1; D may be TRDD3 (6 bases). V lost 0 bases and J lost 0, with 8 bases in between. Germline V gene sequence: CDR1 TSWWSYY, CDR2 QGS. The CDR3 spans 15 residues. The CDR3 is CALGELWGYTDKLIF. The DNA for the CDR3 is TGTGCTCTTGGGGAACTTTGGGGATACACCGATAAACTCATCTTT.

The chain recombines TRDV1 with TRDJ1, with TRDD3 matching 13 bases. V shed 3 bases, J shed 3 bases, and the junction held 10 bases outside the gene matches. The CDR3 is 18 amino acids. Germline V CDR1 and CDR2: TSWWSYY, QGS. The CDR3 is CALGESTGGYEIPDKLIF. In DNA, the CDR3 is TGTGCTCTTGGGGAGTCTACTGGGGGATACGAGATCCCCGATAAACTCATCTTT.

The chain combines TRDV1 with TRDJ1; TRDD3 aligns across 13 bases. V lost 2 bases and J lost 3; bases outside the gene matches: 15. The CDR3 contains 20 residues. Germline V gene data show CDR1 as TSWWSYY and CDR2 as QGS. The CDR3, as DNA: TGTGCTCTTGGGGAATTCGTTCCTCCGTACTGGGGGATACGAGCCGATAAACTCATCTTT. Amino acids: CALGEFVPPYWGIRADKLIF.

The J gene is TRDJ1, the V gene TRDV1; the match to TRDD3 covers 7 bases. After removal of 0 bases from V and 7 bases from J, the junction contained 11 bases not matched to a gene. There are 16 residues in the CDR3. Germline-derived CDR1 and CDR2 are TSWWSYY and QGS. DNA for the CDR3: TGTGCTCTTGGGGAACTAAACTGGGGACCGGCCTTTAAACTCATCTTT. It is translated as CALGELNWGPAFKLIF.

Comments on this clone: Other DNA sequences in this specimen translate into the identical CDR3. The chain couples TRDV2 to TRDJ1; TRDD3 matches 11 bases. Germline V gene sequence: CDR1 GEAIGNYY, CDR2 EKD. CDR3 size: 21 residues. Trimming at V came to 1 base and at J to 0 bases, leaving 18 bases not matched to a gene. The CDR3 protein is CACDTCDKLGDTRGYTDKLIF. CDR3 bases: TGTGCCTGTGACACGTGTGACAAGCTGGGGGATACTCGCGGGTACACCGATAAACTCATCTTT.

This clone was seen a single time. The same CDR3 arises from other DNA sequences in this sample as well. The chain links TRDV1 to TRDJ1, with 13 bases aligning to TRDD3. This CDR3 is 20 amino acids long. Germline CDR1 TSWWSYY, CDR2 QGS. V was clipped by 0 bases and J by 4 bases; unmatched bases: 14. The CDR3: CALGELCIQHWGIRIDKLIF. The CDR3, as DNA: TGTGCTCTTGGGGAACTTTGCATTCAACACTGGGGGATACGCATCGATAAACTCATCTTT.

The gene calls are TRDV1 and TRDJ1; D gene ambiguous. This CDR3 has 15 residues. CDR1 and CDR2 (germline): TSWWSYY, QGS. V was clipped by 5 bases and J by 2 bases, with 15 bases between them. The DNA for the CDR3 is TGTGCTCTTGGGCTTTGGGACCCCCCAACCGATAAACTCATCTTT. It is translated as CALGLWDPPTDKLIF.

In this sample, this clone turned up a few times. The junction shows a germline mismatch at one end, possibly a read error. This rearrangement joins TRDV1 to TRDJ1; 11 bases agree with TRDD3. The germline V gene encodes CDR1 TSWWSYY and CDR2 QGS. CDR3 length: 19 amino acids. CDR3 DNA sequence: TGTGCTCTTGGGGACTATTCCTACTGGGGGATAATAGGCACCGATAAACTCATCTTC. This encodes CALGDYSYWGIIGTDKLIF.

This clone was found a few times. The chain carries TRAV29/DV5 and TRDJ1; 13 positions agree with TRDD3. This CDR3 has 20 amino acids. Trimming removed 5 bases from V and 1 base from J; junction bases left unmatched: 20. From germline, CDR1 is NSMFDY and CDR2 ISSIKDK. The CDR3 DNA reads as TGTGCAGCCGGGCCTTCCTACGTACTGGGGGATACGCGTAGCACCGATAAACTCATCTTT. Protein sequence: CAAGPSYVLGDTRSTDKLIF.

The chain uses TRDV1 and TRDJ1, with D unclear. This CDR3 contains 14 residues. Germline CDR1 is TSWWSYY and CDR2 is QGS. V was pared by 0 bases and J by 7 bases, with 12 bases between. The CDR3 loop is CALGELVPALKLIF. For the CDR3, the DNA is TGTGCTCTTGGGGAACTAGTACCCGCTCTTAAACTCATCTTT.

This clone occurred a few times. Since a much larger clone is just one base distant, this may be a read error. Different DNA sequences within this sample yield the same CDR3. This chain uses TRAV29/DV5 with TRDJ2, with 11 bases that match TRDD3. The CDR3 extends over 18 amino acids. Germline V gene sequence: CDR1 NSMFDY, CDR2 ISSIKDK. This CDR3 reads CAALPTGGYGLLTAQLFF. The CDR3 region has the DNA TGTGCAGCTCTTCCTACTGGGGGATATGGGCTTTTGACAGCACAGCTCTTCTTT.

This clone appeared a few times. This sequence joins TRDV1 and TRDJ1; 13 bases are a match to TRDD3. The CDR3 has 22 amino acids. The junction had 21 bases not matched to a gene; V was cut back by 5 bases and J by 0 bases. Germline CDR1 TSWWSYY, CDR2 QGS. The CDR3 spells CALGNTPLFVLGDTLYTDKLIF. The CDR3 DNA reads as TGTGCTCTTGGGAATACCCCCCTATTCGTACTGGGGGATACGCTGTACACCGATAAACTCATCTTT.

This clone came up a few times. This chain links TRDV1 with TRDJ1; 13 positions match TRDD3. The CDR3 contains 18 residues. The J segment lost 3 bases and the V segment lost 4 bases, leaving 11 bases of the junction unmatched. Germline assignment: CDR1 TSWWSYY and CDR2 QGS. For the CDR3, the DNA is TGTGCTCTTGGGGTTACCCTGTACTGGGGGATACGGGCCGATAAACTCATCTTT. Protein: CALGVTLYWGIRADKLIF.

This clone turned up a few times. This chain connects TRDV2 to TRDJ3; 8 bases line up with TRDD3. The CDR3 runs 19 residues. V shed 1 base, J shed 0 bases, and the junction held 7 bases outside the gene matches. Per germline, CDR1 GEAIGNYY and CDR2 EKD. CDR3 nucleotides: TGTGCCTGTGACACTTTGCTGGGGGAAAGCTCCTGGGACACCCGACAGATGTTTTTC. It translates to CACDTLLGESSWDTRQMFF.

V and J are TRDV1 and TRDJ1; D might be TRDD2 (6 bases). CDR1 is TSWWSYY and CDR2 is QGS in the germline V gene. This CDR3 has 14 residues. V was cut by 1 base and J by 10 bases, with 16 bases left in between. The CDR3 loop is CALGEPFPTGGLIF. The CDR3 nucleotides read TGTGCTCTTGGGGAACCCTTCCCTACGGGAGGACTCATCTTT.

The rearrangement links TRDV1 to TRDJ1; 8 nucleotides align to TRDD3. CDR1 and CDR2 (germline): TSWWSYY, QGS. Losses at the gene ends were 1 base for V and 0 bases for J; bases not matched to a gene: 13. The CDR3 consists of 19 residues. CDR3 sequence (DNA): TGTGCTCTTGGGGAACCCTCCCCTCACTGGGGGTTGTACACCGATAAACTCATCTTT. Translating gives CALGEPSPHWGLYTDKLIF.

The chain carries TRDV1 and TRDJ1; D is perhaps TRDD3 (6 bases). Between the trimmed V and J ends, which lost 0 bases and 1 base, there was a span of 18 bases. The germline gives CDR1 TSWWSYY, CDR2 QGS. The CDR3 has 18 residues. The CDR3 DNA reads as TGTGCTCTTGGGGAACTTGGCCGGGGTGATACGCTCACCGATAAACTCATCTTT. Encoded protein: CALGELGRGDTLTDKLIF.

The chain carries TRDV1 and TRDJ1, with TRDD3 matching 12 bases. This CDR3 spans 20 amino acids. Per germline, CDR1 TSWWSYY and CDR2 QGS. V shed 5 bases, J shed 5 bases, and the junction held 21 bases outside the gene matches. DNA for the CDR3: TGTGCTCTTGGGTCCCTACGGATTGAGGATAGGCTGGGGGATACGGATAAACTCATCTTT. Translation gives CALGSLRIEDRLGDTDKLIF.

The chain combines TRDV1 with TRDJ1; D might be TRDD1 or TRDD3, each matching 5 bases. CDR1 and CDR2 from the germline V gene are TSWWSYY and QGS. CDR3 length: 18 amino acids. Trimming took 2 bases from V and 0 from J, leaving 19 bases between them. CDR3 residues: CALGERGVRIVYTDKLIF. The CDR3 DNA is TGTGCTCTTGGGGAAAGGGGCGTCAGGATAGTGTACACCGATAAACTCATCTTT.